This T cell receptor (beta chain) was captured by sequencing in a study of blood T cell repertoires in COVID-19. Seattle patients were enrolled while actively infected and followed longitudinally. Per the authors' pipeline: Reference gene primer amplification in the assay estimated nucleated cell counts. Profiling relied on immunoSEQ multiplex PCR, and the TCRdb table lists in-frame clones only, not all of them. From that table come the V and J calls and clone size; the DNA was used to work out D and trimming. The sample lists approximately 70,000 clones; about 90% were seen once. V lost 5 bases, J lost 6 bases, and 16 bases lay in between. CDR3 length equals 14 residues. The germline V gene encodes CDR1 SGHTA and CDR2 FQGNSA.

The chain uses TRBV7-2 and TRBJ1-2, with a possible D match to TRBD1 (5 bases). The sequence was obtained from a woman between 45 and 65 years old with COVID-19, enrolled during active disease. Sequencing was done on a sample of peripheral blood. The CDR3: CASSPTWGGDGYTF. The CDR3 DNA reads as TGTGCCAGCAGCCCCACTTGGGGGGGAGATGGCTACACCTTC.